This TCR beta chain was sequenced during a study of blood T cells in healthy people across ages. Study summary: About one barcoded beta molecule per two T cells was the capture yield of template switching. General observations from the study: Calculation of diversity from one million T cells yielded estimates considered to be underestimates.

The donors, all healthy, were Caucasians living in Russia, aged 6 to 90. Extraction yielded at least 6 micrograms of total RNA per sample. This clonotype was seen a few times. Its specificity is unknown. The germline gives CDR1 LGHNA, CDR2 YSLEER. Trimming left V 3 bases short and J 11 bases short, with 22 bases between. This CDR3 is built from 15 residues. Then a second PCR, running about 6 to 12 cycles, was carried out with a sample-barcoded 5' primer and a J-beta primer mix. TCRdb processed the 5' RACE reads anew with MiXCR; each CDR3 protein has one entry. This table holds under 2,000,000 distinct CDR3 sequences, approximately 50% found once.

This chain joins TRBV4-3 and TRBJ2-5, with D possibly TRBD2 on 5 matching bases. The material sequenced was blood. This TCR came from a woman aged 40 to 49 in good health. The CDR3 loop reads CASSQERDYYNEQYF. The CDR3 nucleotides read TGCGCCAGCAGCCAGGAGCGAGACTACTACAATGAGCAGTACTTC.